The 9 T cell receptor beta chains given below trace back to one sample, sequenced in a study of blood T cell repertoires in COVID-19 (dated by TCRdb to about 2020). The library relied on the immunoSEQ multiplex PCR assay. The table comes from immuneACCESS by way of TCRdb, which keeps in-frame sequences with V and J called. Part of the clones is missing from these tables; in studies checked, under half for an unresolved V gene and the rest for unknown reasons. This sample gives some 150,000 clones in total; approximately 80% of them show up just once. Clones ranked in the top ten supply 10% to 15% of the sample. The sequenced sample was peripheral blood. All receptors derive from a man aged 60 to 75 with active or convalescent COVID-19.

The chain combines TRBV4-3 with TRBJ2-3, with 8 bases fitting TRBD2. Trimming removed 0 bases from V and 9 bases from J; junction bases left unmatched: 11. The CDR3 has 16 amino acids. In germline, CDR1 is LGHNA, CDR2 YSLEER. The DNA for the CDR3 is TGCGCCAGCAGCCAAGATAAGGGCGGGAGGTCAGGAACGCAGTATTTT. Amino acid sequence: CASSQDKGGRSGTQYF.

The CDR3 loop is CASSEQDSLSEKLFF. The CDR3 region has the DNA TGTGCCAGCAGTGAACAGGACAGCCTCTCAGAAAAACTGTTTTTT. V gene TRBV25-1 combines with J gene TRBJ1-4; D is perhaps TRBD1 (6 bases). V gave up 2 bases and J gave up 8 bases, with 15 bases separating them. CDR3 size: 15 residues. Germline CDR1 is MGHDK and CDR2 is SYGVNS.

The chain joins TRBV5-6 to TRBJ2-4, with a tentative D call TRBD1 (6 bases). CDR1 and CDR2 (germline): SGHDT, YYEEEE. With 4 bases removed from V and 7 bases from J, the gap between germline ends came to 15 bases. CDR3 size: 14 residues. The CDR3 coding sequence is TGTGCCAGCAGCCAGGACAGAGCTTGGAACATTCAGTACTTC. As protein: CASSQDRAWNIQYF. Full variable domain (outside the CDR3, taken from reference TRBV5-6 and TRBJ2-4): DAGVTQSPTHLIKTRGQQVTLRCSPKSGHDTVSWYQQALGQGPQFIFQYYEEEERQRGNFPDRFSGHQFPNYSSELNVNALLLGDSALYLCASSQDRAWNIQYFGAGTRLSVL.

V and J are TRBV7-9 and TRBJ1-5; D unresolved. Germline V gene sequence: CDR1 SEHNR, CDR2 FQNEAQ (reference sequence). V dropped 1 base and J dropped 4 bases, with 8 bases sitting between them. The CDR3 is made up of 14 amino acids. CDR3 region: CASSLGGVNQPQHF. The CDR3 coding sequence is TGTGCCAGCAGCTTAGGAGGTGTAAATCAGCCCCAGCATTTT.

The chain employs TRBV6-5 and TRBJ1-4; possible D gene TRBD1, 5 bases. The V and J ends lost 0 bases and 0 bases respectively, with 5 bases between them. CDR1 MNHEY and CDR2 SVGAGI come from the germline V gene. The CDR3 extends over 15 amino acids. The CDR3 is CASSYSGPTNEKLFF. The CDR3 DNA follows: TGTGCCAGCAGTTACTCGGGGCCAACTAATGAAAAACTGTTTTTT.

This clone was seen only a few times. The J gene is TRBJ2-7, the V gene TRBV18; the D gene is possibly TRBD1 (6 bases). Trimming left V 4 bases short and J 6 bases short, with 13 bases between. The length of the CDR3 is 13 residues. Germline assignment: CDR1 KGHSH and CDR2 LQKENI. The CDR3 DNA is TGTGCCAGCTCACAGGGGCCCAGGGGCGAGCAGTACTTC. Translating gives CASSQGPRGEQYF.

This sequence joins TRBV21-1 and TRBJ2-3; TRBD2, the table's D call, lacks a check against the DNA. TRBV21-1 is noted as a pseudogene. The CDR3 consists of 19 residues. This CDR3 is CASSKAETSGRLGTDTQYF. The CDR3 coding sequence is TGTGCCAGCAGCAAAGCGGAGACTAGCGGGAGGTTGGGCACAGATACGCAGTATTTT.

V is TRBV7-9 and J is TRBJ2-7, with 8 positions matching TRBD2. With V trimmed by 8 bases and J by 4 bases, 10 bases remained unmatched. CDR1 and CDR2 (germline): SEHNR, FQNEAQ (reference sequence). There are 14 residues in the CDR3. In DNA, the CDR3 is TGTGCCAGCCAAGGCGGGGGGAGACCTTACGAGCAGTACTTC. Its protein product is CASQGGGRPYEQYF.

This chain uses TRBV29-1 with TRBJ2-5; 10 bases agree with TRBD2. The CDR3 is made up of 12 amino acids. In germline, CDR1 is SQVTM, CDR2 ANQGSEA. This chain's CDR3 is CGGVAGGETQYF. The CDR3 DNA is TGCGGGGGGGTAGCGGGAGGAGAGACCCAGTACTTC.